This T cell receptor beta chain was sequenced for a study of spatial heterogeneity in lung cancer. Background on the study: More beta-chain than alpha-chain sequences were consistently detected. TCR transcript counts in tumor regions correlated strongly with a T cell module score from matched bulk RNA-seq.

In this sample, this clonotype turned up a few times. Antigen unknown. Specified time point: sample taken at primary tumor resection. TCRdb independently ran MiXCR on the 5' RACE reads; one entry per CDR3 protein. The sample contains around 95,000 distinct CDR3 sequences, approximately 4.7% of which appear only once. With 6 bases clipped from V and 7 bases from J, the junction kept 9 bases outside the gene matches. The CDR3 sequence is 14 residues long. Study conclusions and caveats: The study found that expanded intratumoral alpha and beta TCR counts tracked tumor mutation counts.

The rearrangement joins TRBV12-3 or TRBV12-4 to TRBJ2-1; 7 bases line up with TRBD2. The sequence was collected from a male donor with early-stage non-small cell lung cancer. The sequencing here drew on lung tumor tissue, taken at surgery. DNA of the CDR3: TGTGCCAGCAGGGGAGGGACCTGGGGAAATGAGCAGTTCTTC. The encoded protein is CASRGGTWGNEQFF.